This T cell receptor (beta chain) was retrieved from a study of tumour-infiltrating T cells in Burkitt lymphoma. Profiled with immunoSEQ multiplex PCR; TCRdb holds only in-frame clones, not every one. The sample carries tens of thousands of clones, approximately 31% recorded once. The V end lost 2 bases, the J end lost 1 base, and 8 bases lay between the germline ends. Germline V gene sequence: CDR1 SGHRS, CDR2 YFSETQ. CDR3 length: 14 amino acids. Sequencing used tumor tissue. The chain employs TRBV5-1 and TRBJ2-3, with unresolved D. The source of this sequence is a human donor with Burkitt lymphoma. The CDR3 region has the DNA TGCGCCAGCAGCTTCCTTGCCGGCACAGATACGCAGTATTTT. Its translation is CASSFLAGTDTQYF.